The source of this TCR beta chain is a study of cytotoxic CD8 clonotypes in ibrutinib-treated CLL (dated by TCRdb to 2020 to 2022). With respect to the entire study: The cohort had ten to twelve relapsed/refractory and approximately 15 treatment-naive patients; roughly 18 were IGHV unmutated. Longitudinal samples were obtainable from about 30% of the roughly 86 participants in the trial. Cryopreserved peripheral blood mononuclear cells were obtained prior to treatment, at the time of response, and at either disease progression or sustained remission. Partial responses were observed in 24 patients and complete responses in 2; after a median follow-up of roughly 62 months, remission was maintained in 14 patients and progression was observed in approximately 12. Response samples were obtained after a median of about 13 months of treatment, with a range of roughly 6 to 36 months. Samples averaged approximately 260,000 productive templates and about 94,000 productive rearrangements. Patients were still on ibrutinib when every remission and progressive disease sample was collected.

Here is what the overall study found, with its caveats: Baseline clonality exceeded that of age-matched healthy donors and correlated strongly with circulating CD8+ T-cell counts. Public clonotypes were found to be uncommon and were observed to contract or remain stable during treatment; the increase in clonality was shown to reflect expansion of private clonotypes at ibrutinib response. Clonality rose at ibrutinib response, remained stable during sustained remission, and dropped back toward baseline at progression. Sampling times were not matched between patients in sustained remission and patients whose disease was progressing, and lymph node repertoires were not examined.

On a MiSeq, deep resolution sequencing aimed for a depth between 1 in 1 million and 1 in 200,000 T cells, with each clonotype covered approximately 10x on average. TCR beta libraries were generated with the immunoSEQ hsTCRB Kit. Per the source publication's procedure: Data were analyzed with ImmunoSEQ Data Assistant and ImmunoSEQ Analyzer, with V, D and J genes assigned per IMGT definitions. Clonality, which ranges from 0 to 1, was calculated as one minus the normalized Shannon entropy of productive rearrangement frequencies. Public clonotype analysis was restricted to overrepresented clonotypes comprising at least 0.05% of each patient's repertoire. Some 14 age-matched healthy donor repertoires from immuneACCESS served as clonality controls. TCRdb provides this immuneACCESS table in a form limited to in-frame rearrangements. Some clones are lacking; in checked studies, under half of them reflect an unresolved V gene, and why the rest are absent is not known. The V and J calls and clone size come from that table; D and trimming were worked out from the DNA. The sample table shows tens of thousands of clones, and roughly 49% are seen once. Approximately 24% of the sample is taken by the ten largest.

The time point label of this sample denotes: progressive disease on ibrutinib. For TCR beta library preparation, around 2 micrograms of genomic DNA were isolated from cryopreserved PBMCs. Longitudinal blood samples from CLL patients on ibrutinib monotherapy were analyzed using high-throughput TCR beta sequencing. The patients took part in an open-label, single-center phase 2 trial of ibrutinib monotherapy. For this clone: Its cognate antigen has yet to be identified. There are no base qualities to consult, and no much larger clone falls within one base.

V loses 1 base, J loses 3 bases, and the germline ends lie 6 bases apart. CDR1 and CDR2 are drawn from the germline V gene (reference sequence): SEHNR, FQNEAQ. The CDR3 runs 13 amino acids, cysteine and phenylalanine included. CDR3 DNA only is kept here, 39 bases in frame from base 1. The chain joins TRBV7-9 to TRBJ1-2; the D gene is perhaps TRBD1, on 6 matching bases. Sequencing used PBMCs, obtained at disease progression, from a patient treated with ibrutinib. The receptor was derived from a human donor with chronic lymphocytic leukemia. Here the CDR3 is given as CASSLGQDYGYTF. Read as DNA, the sequence is TGTGCCAGCAGCTTAGGACAGGACTATGGCTACACCTTC.